This TCR beta chain was identified during a study of T cells in Graves' hyperthyroidism and ophthalmopathy. This clonotype has a handful of counts. No antigen is known for it. With 6 bases removed from V and 6 bases from J, the gap between germline ends came to 11 bases. Germline-derived CDR1 and CDR2 are LNHDA and SQIVND (reference sequence). This CDR3 is 13 amino acids long. Broader study findings: The model anticipated ophthalmopathy a median about six months pre-onset.

TCR beta CDR3 regions were amplified from RNA. RT-PCR in the first round (using the HTBI primer set) targeted the TCR CDR3. Using its own MiXCR run on the multiplex PCR reads, TCRdb lists one record per CDR3 protein. Here the sample spans around 700,000 distinct CDR3 sequences, around 40% being singletons. No progression to ophthalmopathy during 18 months of follow-up defined stable disease. Out of approximately 9.9 ml of fresh peripheral blood came the PBMCs. This clonotype was obtained from a woman in her forties with Graves' hyperthyroidism. Sequencing was done on a sample of blood. The rearrangement links TRBV19 to TRBJ2-2, with D possibly being TRBD1 (7 bases). CDR3 loop: CASRRDSPGELFF. The CDR3 DNA follows: TGTGCCAGTAGGCGGGACAGCCCCGGGGAGCTGTTTTTT.